Below, 31 T cell receptor beta chains from the same sample are listed, as sequenced in a study of blood T cell repertoires in COVID-19 (dated by TCRdb to between 2020 and 2021). Library construction relied on the immunoSEQ multiplex PCR assay. Sourced from immuneACCESS, this table was stored by TCRdb with only in-frame sequences that have V and J called. A share of the clones is absent; for the studies checked, an unresolved V gene accounts for under half, and the remainder has no known explanation. Present in this sample are tens of thousands of clones, approximately 90% of which were seen just once. The ten largest clonotypes hold around 5.8% of the sample. The sample consisted of peripheral blood. Receptors originate from a woman aged 50 to 65 with acute or convalescent COVID-19.

This chain links TRBV7-3 with TRBJ2-1, with a tentative D call TRBD2 (6 bases). Trimming took off 4 bases at V and 7 bases at J, with 11 bases between the two ends. There are 13 residues in the CDR3. Germline V lookup: CDR1 SGHTA, CDR2 FQGTGA. The CDR3 DNA sequence: TGTGCCAGCAGCTCGGGACTGGGGAATGAGCAGTTCTTC. Translated, it gives CASSSGLGNEQFF. Using reference TRBV7-3 and TRBJ2-1 for the parts outside the CDR3, the full variable domain is GAGVSQTPSNKVTEKGKYVELRCDPISGHTALYWYRQSLGQGPEFLIYFQGTGAADDSGLPNDRFFAVRPEGSVSTLKIQRTERGDSAVYLCASSSGLGNEQFFGPGTRLTVL.

This chain links TRBV9 with TRBJ2-2; D might be TRBD2 (6 bases). CDR1 SGDLS and CDR2 YYNGEE come from the germline V gene. This CDR3 spans 15 amino acids. V dropped 3 bases and J dropped 6 bases, with 15 bases sitting between them. This CDR3 reads CASSGGTPLPGELFF. The CDR3 nucleotides read TGTGCCAGCAGCGGCGGGACGCCTTTGCCCGGGGAGCTGTTTTTT. Variable domain in full (rest from reference TRBV9 and TRBJ2-2): DSGVTQTPKHLITATGQRVTLRCSPRSGDLSVYWYQQSLDQGLQFLIQYYNGEERAKGNILERFSAQQFPDLHSELNLSSLELGDSALYFCASSGGTPLPGELFFGEGSRLTVL.

The chain uses TRBV18 and TRBJ2-7; no clear D gene. CDR1 is KGHSH, CDR2 LQKENI, per germline. This CDR3 has 15 amino acids. V gave up 2 bases and J gave up 0 bases, with 11 bases separating them. CDR3 loop: CASSPTELSSYEQYF. The CDR3 DNA sequence: TGTGCCAGCTCACCAACAGAGCTGAGCTCCTACGAGCAGTACTTC.

J is TRBJ2-3 and V is TRBV19; 8 bases are shared with TRBD2. V lost 6 bases and J lost 4; bases outside the gene matches: 15. Germline V gives CDR1 LNHDA, CDR2 SQIVND (reference sequence). The CDR3 sequence is 17 residues long. The DNA for the CDR3 is TGTGCCAGTAGAGAGGGACTCCCGGGGGGGGCCGCAGATACGCAGTATTTT. Its protein product is CASREGLPGGAADTQYF.

This clone was detected only a few times. The chain uses TRBV19 and TRBJ1-1; no definite D call. V was shortened by 5 bases and J by 4 bases, with 11 bases between the two germline ends. This CDR3 spans 13 amino acids. Germline V gene data show CDR1 as LNHDA and CDR2 as SQIVND (reference sequence). CDR3 sequence (DNA): TGTGCCAGTAGTCACACAGTGGTCACTGAAGCTTTCTTT. The encoded protein is CASSHTVVTEAFF.

The chain has TRBV18 and TRBJ1-1; no clear D gene. V was clipped by 4 bases and J by 1 base, with 7 bases between them. CDR1 is KGHSH and CDR2 is LQKENI in the germline V gene. The CDR3 is 13 amino acids. The chain's CDR3 is CASSQQANTEAFF. In DNA, the CDR3 is TGTGCCAGCTCACAGCAGGCGAACACTGAAGCTTTCTTT.

V usage is TRBV6-1 and J usage is TRBJ2-7; the D gene is possibly TRBD2 (5 bases). The CDR3 spans 18 residues. The V end lost 0 bases, the J end lost 7 bases, and 25 bases lay between the germline ends. Germline CDR1 MNHNS, CDR2 SASEGT. The CDR3 nucleotides are TGTGCCAGCAGTGAAGCGTTGGTTGGGAGACAAGATTTACGAGAGCAGTACTTC. Translation gives CASSEALVGRQDLREQYF.

The J gene is TRBJ1-4, the V gene TRBV9; TRBD1 agrees at 8 bases. Germline V gene data show CDR1 as SGDLS and CDR2 as YYNGEE. The CDR3 is 14 amino acids. The V segment lost 3 bases and the J segment 8 bases; nucleotides outside the gene matches: 6. In nucleotides, the CDR3 is TGTGCCAGCAGCGCGGCAGGGGGCAGGGAAAAACTGTTTTTT. Its translation is CASSAAGGREKLFF.

This chain uses TRBV28 with TRBJ2-5, with D perhaps matching TRBD2 (5 bases). The CDR3 loop spans 14 amino acids. Trimming pared 8 bases from V and 1 base from J, leaving 14 bases between. CDR1 MDHEN and CDR2 SYDVKM come from the germline V gene. The CDR3 DNA is TGTGCCAGCTCGTCCGCGGGTGGCCAAGAGACCCAGTACTTC. Encoded protein: CASSSAGGQETQYF. The complete variable domain, with remaining parts taken from reference TRBV28 and TRBJ2-5, reads DVKVTQSSRYLVKRTGEKVFLECVQDMDHENMFWYRQDPGLGLRLIYFSYDVKMKEKGDIPEGYSVSREKKERFSLILESASTNQTSMYLCASSSAGGQETQYFGPGTRLLVL.

This chain joins TRBV3-1 (or the pseudogene TRBV3-2) and TRBJ1-3, with 8 bases lining up with TRBD1. The V segment lost 3 bases and the J segment 3 bases; nucleotides outside the gene matches: 10. Germline CDR1 LGHDT, CDR2 YNNKEL (reference sequence). This CDR3 is 17 amino acids long. Here the CDR3 reads CASSHSTGVAGGNTIYF. CDR3 coding DNA: TGTGCCAGCAGCCACTCGACAGGGGTTGCGGGTGGAAACACCATATATTTT.

The chain recombines TRBV3-1 (or the pseudogene TRBV3-2) with TRBJ1-5; D call uncertain. Per germline, CDR1 LGHDT and CDR2 YNNKEL (reference sequence). Trimming took off 0 bases at V and 2 bases at J, with 8 bases between the two ends. This CDR3 has 15 amino acids. CDR3 loop: CASSQEYTGNQPQHF. CDR3 DNA sequence: TGTGCCAGCAGCCAAGAGTACACAGGCAATCAGCCCCAGCATTTT.

The chain couples TRBV7-9 to TRBJ1-4; possible D gene TRBD1, 5 bases. The CDR3 has 16 amino acids. From germline, CDR1 is SEHNR and CDR2 FQNEAQ (reference sequence). V was clipped by 4 bases and J by 0 bases, with 12 bases between them. The CDR3 coding sequence is TGTGCCAGCAGCTACGGGACTCAATCAACTAATGAAAAACTGTTTTTT. Translated: CASSYGTQSTNEKLFF.

The V and J genes are TRBV7-3 and TRBJ2-6, with TRBD1 identical over 11 bases. The germline V gene encodes CDR1 SGHTA and CDR2 FQGTGA. J lost 0 bases, V lost 1 base, and 2 bases had no gene match. CDR3 size: 18 residues. The CDR3 sequence: CASSLSGTGGSGANVLTF. The CDR3 DNA is TGTGCCAGCAGCTTAAGTGGGACAGGGGGCTCTGGGGCCAACGTCCTGACTTTC.

J is TRBJ1-1 and V is TRBV29-1; possibly TRBD1 for D (5 bases). Trimming removed 0 bases at V and 8 bases at J, with 7 bases between. The CDR3 runs 11 residues. Germline V gene lookup returns CDR1 SQVTM and CDR2 ANQGSEA. The CDR3 DNA reads as TGCAGCGTTGAAGAGACAGCCGAAGCTTTCTTT. It yields the protein CSVEETAEAFF.

The rearrangement links TRBV7-2 to TRBJ1-2; maybe TRBD1 (5 bases). The CDR3 is 13 residues long. Germline CDR1 reads SGHTA; CDR2 reads FQGNSA. V shed 4 bases and J shed 7 bases, with 13 bases lying between them. The CDR3 DNA is TGTGCCAGCAGCTCCAGAGGGGAGGTTGGCTACACCTTC. Protein sequence: CASSSRGEVGYTF.

This clone occurred a few times. V usage is TRBV3-1 (or the pseudogene TRBV3-2) and J usage is TRBJ1-4, with 7 bases fitting TRBD1. Germline assignment: CDR1 LGHDT and CDR2 YNNKEL (reference sequence). This CDR3 is built from 15 residues. The V segment lost 3 bases and the J segment 7 bases; nucleotides outside the gene matches: 8. The CDR3 loop is CASSHRQGRLEKLFF. The CDR3 DNA follows: TGTGCCAGCAGCCATCGACAGGGTAGGCTTGAAAAACTGTTTTTT.

A few counts support this clone. This rearrangement joins TRBV28 to TRBJ1-4; maybe TRBD1 (5 bases). CDR3 size: 15 residues. Germline assignment: CDR1 MDHEN and CDR2 SYDVKM. V was trimmed by 5 bases and J by 8 bases, leaving 18 bases between them. In DNA form, the CDR3 reads TGTGCCAGCAGTACCCAGCGGGGGGGTGCAGAAAAACTGTTTTTT. Translation: CASSTQRGGAEKLFF.

V usage is TRBV11-1 and J usage is TRBJ1-1, with 7 bases identical to TRBD1. Looked up from germline, CDR1 is SGHAT and CDR2 is FQDESV (reference sequence). The CDR3 contains 13 residues. Germline trimming cut 5 bases from V and 6 bases from J; bases unmatched to any gene: 6. This CDR3 is CASSKNRGSEAFF. In DNA form, the CDR3 reads TGTGCCAGCAGCAAAAACAGGGGCTCTGAAGCTTTCTTT.

The chain uses TRBV30 and TRBJ2-1; the match to TRBD2 covers 11 bases. V was pared by 0 bases and J by 2 bases, with 6 bases of the junction left unmatched. This CDR3 comprises 17 residues. Germline CDR1 and CDR2: GTSNPN and SVGIG (reference sequence). The CDR3 is CAWSVAASGGTYNEQFF. The CDR3 DNA sequence: TGTGCCTGGAGTGTAGCGGCTAGCGGGGGGACCTACAATGAGCAGTTCTTC.

This chain connects TRBV24-1 to TRBJ2-2, with D maybe TRBD1 (6 bases). Germline CDR1 reads KGHDR; CDR2 reads SFDVKD. Trimming cost V 6 bases and J 4 bases, with 11 bases left between them. The CDR3 contains 14 residues. CDR3 protein: CATSSQGPTGELFF. CDR3 in DNA: TGTGCCACCAGTTCACAGGGTCCCACCGGGGAGCTGTTTTTT.

The chain has TRBV10-3 and TRBJ2-7; TRBD1 matches at 9 bases. Germline-derived CDR1 and CDR2 are ENHRY and SYGVKD. J was trimmed by 5 bases and V by 0 bases; bases with no gene match: 5. The CDR3 spans 15 residues. The CDR3 coding sequence is TGTGCCATCAGTGAGTCGGGGACAGGGTTCCACGAGCAGTACTTC. Protein: CAISESGTGFHEQYF.

The V and J genes are TRBV7-6 and TRBJ1-5; no reliable D call. The CDR3 sequence is 16 residues long. Trimming shortened V by 1 base and J by 4 bases, and 14 bases separated the two germline ends. Germline V gene sequence: CDR1 SGHVS, CDR2 FNYEAQ. The CDR3 protein is CASSLGSGEVNQPQHF. CDR3 sequence (DNA): TGTGCCAGCAGCTTAGGGTCCGGGGAGGTGAATCAGCCCCAGCATTTT.

The CDR3 is CASSLRLFTDTQYF. In nucleotides, the CDR3 is TGTGCCAGCAGCTTAAGACTGTTCACAGATACGCAGTATTTT. This chain joins TRBV7-9 and TRBJ2-3; D gene ambiguous. The CDR3 is 14 residues long. Germline loops: CDR1 SEHNR, CDR2 FQNEAQ (reference sequence). Trimming removed 2 bases at V and 2 bases at J, with 8 bases between.

This clone was detected only once. This chain uses TRBV27 with TRBJ1-1; D possibly corresponds to TRBD1 (5 bases). Trimming removed 2 bases at V and 5 bases at J, with 15 bases between. CDR1 MNHEY and CDR2 SMNVEV come from the germline V gene (reference sequence). The CDR3 loop spans 15 amino acids. CDR3 residues: CASSLGLGGRTEAFF. CDR3 nucleotide sequence: TGTGCCAGCAGTTTAGGTCTTGGGGGGAGGACTGAAGCTTTCTTT.

The V gene is TRBV28, the J gene TRBJ2-7; tentatively, D is TRBD2 (6 bases). With 6 bases removed from V and 5 bases from J, the gap between germline ends came to 17 bases. The germline CDR1 and CDR2 sequences are MDHEN and SYDVKM. The CDR3 consists of 14 residues. The CDR3 DNA is TGTGCCAGCAGGCCGGCGGGGTCACGAAACGAGCAGTACTTC. This gives the protein CASRPAGSRNEQYF.

The CDR3 sequence: CASSAGTGSYGYTF. The CDR3, as DNA: TGTGCCAGCAGCGCCGGGACAGGGAGCTATGGCTACACCTTC. The chain combines TRBV5-4 with TRBJ1-2, with TRBD1 identical over 9 bases. The CDR3 sequence is 14 residues long. CDR1 is SGHNT and CDR2 is YYREEE in the germline V gene (reference sequence). V was pared by 4 bases and J by 4 bases, with 5 bases of the junction left unmatched. The full variable domain, with the rest looked up from reference TRBV5-4 and TRBJ1-2, is ETGVTQSPTHLIKTRGQQVTLRCSSQSGHNTVSWYQQALGQGPQFIFQYYREEENGRGNFPPRFSGLQFPNYSSELNVNALELDDSALYLCASSAGTGSYGYTFGSGTRLTVV.

This chain links TRBV27 with TRBJ1-1; possibly TRBD1 for D (5 bases). Per germline, CDR1 MNHEY and CDR2 SMNVEV (reference sequence). Trimming stripped 6 bases from V and 6 bases from J, with 11 bases between. The CDR3 runs to 12 residues. The CDR3 region has the DNA TGTGCCAGCAGAGGGGTTCTATCTGAAGCTTTCTTT. Translation: CASRGVLSEAFF.

The chain recombines TRBV30 with TRBJ1-1, with no clear D. This CDR3 comprises 12 residues. From germline, CDR1 is GTSNPN and CDR2 SVGIG (reference sequence). The V gene lost 2 bases and the J gene lost 6 bases, with 10 bases spanning the gap. CDR3 in DNA: TGTGCCTGGAGTAACGGGGTACCTGAAGCTTTCTTT. Protein sequence: CAWSNGVPEAFF.

The chain uses TRBV27 and TRBJ2-7; no definite D call. Germline-derived CDR1 and CDR2 are MNHEY and SMNVEV (reference sequence). CDR3 length equals 13 residues. The V gene lost 0 bases and the J gene lost 5 bases, with 8 bases spanning the gap. DNA for the CDR3: TGTGCCAGCAGTTTATCGGCGGTAAACGAGCAGTACTTC. It is translated as CASSLSAVNEQYF.

V is TRBV6-6 and J is TRBJ2-2; D gene unclear. The germline V gene has CDR1 MNHNY and CDR2 SVGAGI (reference sequence). V was pared by 2 bases and J by 3 bases, with 4 bases between. This CDR3 comprises 13 residues. This CDR3 is CASSYPDTGELFF. CDR3 nucleotides: TGTGCCAGCAGTTACCCAGACACCGGGGAGCTGTTTTTT.

This clone was seen a single time. This chain connects TRBV6-5 to TRBJ1-1; 9 positions match TRBD1. Germline CDR1 and CDR2: MNHEY and SVGAGI. The CDR3 is made up of 14 amino acids. J lost 11 bases, V lost 7 bases, and 14 bases had no gene match. Here the CDR3 DNA reads TGTGCCAGCAACATAGGGACAGGGTCAGTATCGGCTTTCTTT. This codes for CASNIGTGSVSAFF.